The clone carrying this T cell receptor beta chain was recorded a few times. Its antigen remains unknown. The data are from a study of post-analysis software for immune sequencing data. Overall study results and limits: There were five or six TRBV segments more frequent in patients than controls, and TRBV5-6, TRBV5-1 and TRBV20-1 were among them.

Unique molecular identifiers featured in each of the TCR beta cDNA libraries. TCRdb passed the PCR reads through MiXCR, listing each CDR3 protein once. The data hold 750,000 to 950,000 distinct CDR3 sequences, with around 50% observed a single time. From germline, CDR1 is SGHNT and CDR2 YYREEE (reference sequence). The J segment lost 6 bases and the V segment lost 3 bases, leaving 3 bases of the junction unmatched. The CDR3 length is 15 residues. The sample comprised blood. This TCR was sampled from a girl under 18 with multiple sclerosis. The chain carries TRBV5-4 and TRBJ2-1; 13 positions agree with TRBD2. The CDR3 here is CASSSGLAGTNEQFF. CDR3 bases: TGTGCCAGCAGCTCGGGACTAGCGGGAACCAATGAGCAGTTCTTC.